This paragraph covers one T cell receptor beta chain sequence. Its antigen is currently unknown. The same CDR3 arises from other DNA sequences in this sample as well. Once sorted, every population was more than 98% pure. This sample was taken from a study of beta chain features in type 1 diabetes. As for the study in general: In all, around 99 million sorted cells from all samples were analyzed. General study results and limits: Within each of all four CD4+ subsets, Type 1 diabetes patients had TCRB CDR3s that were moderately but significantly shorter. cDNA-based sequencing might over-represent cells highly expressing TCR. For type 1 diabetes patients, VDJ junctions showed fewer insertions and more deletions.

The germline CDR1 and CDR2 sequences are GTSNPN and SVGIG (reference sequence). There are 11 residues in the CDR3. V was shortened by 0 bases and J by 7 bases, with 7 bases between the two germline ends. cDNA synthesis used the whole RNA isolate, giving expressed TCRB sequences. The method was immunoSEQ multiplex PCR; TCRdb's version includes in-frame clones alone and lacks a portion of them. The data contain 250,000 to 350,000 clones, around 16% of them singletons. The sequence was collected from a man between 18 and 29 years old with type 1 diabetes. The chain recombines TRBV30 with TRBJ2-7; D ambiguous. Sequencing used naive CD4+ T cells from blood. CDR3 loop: CAWSVLREQYF. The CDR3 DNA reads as TGTGCCTGGAGTGTACTGAGAGAGCAGTACTTC.